This T cell receptor beta chain is drawn from a study of cytomegalovirus exposure and HLA in healthy donors. PCR involved 60 Vbeta and 13 Jbeta primers. The repertoire was sequenced with immunoSEQ multiplex PCR; TCRdb's copy has only in-frame clones and lacks some. The sample consists of fewer than 250,000 clones, 70% to 85% of them appearing once. Germline V CDR1 and CDR2: PRHDT, FYEKMQ (reference sequence). There are 15 residues in the CDR3. Trimming left V 0 bases short and J 0 bases short, with 9 bases between. The sequencing input was PBMCs. This TCR came from a male donor in good health and CMV-seronegative. The chain has TRBV13 and TRBJ2-7; D may be TRBD2 (6 bases). The CDR3 region is CASSLGGRGSYEQYF. The DNA of the CDR3 is TGTGCCAGCAGCTTAGGCGGGCGGGGCTCCTACGAGCAGTACTTC. The whole variable domain, filled in from reference TRBV13 and TRBJ2-7, reads AAGVIQSPRHLIKEKRETATLKCYPIPRHDTVYWYQQGPGQDPQFLISFYEKMQSDKGSIPDRFSAQQFSDYHSELNMSSLELGDSALYFCASSLGGRGSYEQYFGPGTRLTVT.